This T cell receptor (beta chain) was recovered during a study of blood T cells in healthy people across ages. Study-wide results and limits: Naive CD4+ cell counts and diversity both ran higher in long-lived than in aged donors.

This clonotype appeared a few times. Its antigen remains unidentified. With a J-beta primer mix and a sample-barcoded 5' primer, a second PCR ran 7 to 11 cycles. Using its own MiXCR run on the 5' RACE reads, TCRdb lists one record per CDR3 protein. The table shows about 1.8 million distinct CDR3 sequences, with approximately 50% occurring only once. The CDR3 consists of 12 residues. Between the trimmed V and J ends, which lost 5 bases and 3 bases, there was a span of 6 bases. The germline CDR1 and CDR2 sequences are MDHEN and SYDVKM. This sequence was found in a woman aged 40 to 50 in good health. This chain uses TRBV28 with TRBJ2-3; D remains unclear. Sequencing was performed on blood. The DNA for the CDR3 is TGTGCCAGCAGTGAACAGACAGATACGCAGTATTTT. Its translation: CASSEQTDTQYF.